The source of this T cell receptor (beta chain) is a study of cytomegalovirus exposure and HLA in healthy donors. Study-wide findings and caveats: Associated with cytomegalovirus, according to the listing, were about 160 TCR beta chains. V- and J-gene trimming in TCR beta was tied to a missense DCLRE1C variant by an analysis performed later.

The PCR used 60 Vbeta and 13 Jbeta primers. The assay was immunoSEQ multiplex PCR, and TCRdb's table has in-frame clones only and misses some. The repertoire has 200,000 to 250,000 clones, approximately 83% of them found once; the top ten carry 0.71%. With 5 bases clipped from V and 4 bases from J, the junction kept 6 bases outside the gene matches. Germline CDR1 reads PRHDT; CDR2 reads FYEKMQ (reference sequence). This CDR3 contains 16 residues. As for this clone: What it recognizes is unknown.

Sequencing was performed on PBMCs. The rearrangement links TRBV13 to TRBJ2-7, with 15 bases matching TRBD2. This TCR was sampled from a boy aged 2-15 years in good health and CMV-seronegative. The CDR3 coding sequence is TGTGCCAGCAGCACCGGACTAGCGGGGGGGAAATACGAGCAGTACTTC. Its translation: CASSTGLAGGKYEQYF.